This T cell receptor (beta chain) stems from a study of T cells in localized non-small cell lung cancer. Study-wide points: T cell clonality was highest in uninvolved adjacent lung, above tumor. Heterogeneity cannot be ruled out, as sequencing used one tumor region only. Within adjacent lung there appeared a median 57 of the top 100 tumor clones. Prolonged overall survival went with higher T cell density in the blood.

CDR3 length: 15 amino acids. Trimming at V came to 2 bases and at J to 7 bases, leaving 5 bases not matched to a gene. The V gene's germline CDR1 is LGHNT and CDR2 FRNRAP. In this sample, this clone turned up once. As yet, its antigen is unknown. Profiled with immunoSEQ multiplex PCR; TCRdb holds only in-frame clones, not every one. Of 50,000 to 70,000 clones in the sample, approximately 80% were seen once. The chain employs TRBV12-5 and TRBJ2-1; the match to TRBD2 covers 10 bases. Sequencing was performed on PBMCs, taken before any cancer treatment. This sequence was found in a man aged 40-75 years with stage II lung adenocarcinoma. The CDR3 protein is CASGLSLAGANEQFF. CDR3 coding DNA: TGTGCTAGTGGTTTGTCCCTAGCGGGAGCAAATGAGCAGTTCTTC.